This entry features one TCR beta chain sequence. The sample originates from a study of blood T cell repertoires in COVID-19. Study details: The United States, Italy and Spain provided the acute and convalescent COVID-19 samples.

Germline V gene sequence: CDR1 LGHDT, CDR2 YNNKEL (reference sequence). Trimming at V came to 3 bases and at J to 3 bases, leaving 2 bases not matched to a gene. The CDR3 contains 14 residues. Clones were sequenced by immunoSEQ multiplex PCR, and TCRdb holds only the in-frame ones, with some missing. The sample shows about 260,000 clones, nearly 90% of them seen only once. This sequence was found in a human donor in a cohort sampled during active COVID-19. Sequencing was done on a sample of peripheral blood. The chain has TRBV3-1 (or the pseudogene TRBV3-2) and TRBJ1-5; 7 nucleotides align to TRBD1. CDR3 amino acids: CASSHTGANQPQHF. Written as DNA, the CDR3 is TGTGCCAGCAGCCACACAGGGGCCAATCAGCCCCAGCATTTT.